These 26 T cell receptor beta chains originate from one sample sequenced in a study of ipilimumab plus nivolumab after autologous stem cell transplantation. TCRdb keeps only in-frame clones here, not all; method: immunoSEQ multiplex PCR. The sample includes some 44,000 clones, over 75% of them seen just once. The starting material was PBMCs, obtained in a trial of ipilimumab plus nivolumab as post-transplant consolidation. Receptors originate from a male donor with multiple myeloma.

The chain uses TRBV4-1 and TRBJ2-1, with TRBD2 matching 8 bases. V lost 1 base, J lost 4 bases, and 12 bases stayed unmatched. The CDR3 consists of 18 residues. Germline CDR1 reads MGHRA; CDR2 reads YSYEKL. The CDR3 DNA reads as TGCGCCAGCAGCCAAGGCCCCCAAACGGGAGGGGCGTACAATGAGCAGTTCTTC. Its translation is CASSQGPQTGGAYNEQFF.

The CDR3 is CASSLAVAYNEQFF. CDR3 nucleotides: TGTGCCAGCAGCTTAGCGGTGGCTTACAATGAGCAGTTCTTC. The chain uses TRBV7-2 and TRBJ2-1; D is unresolved. The CDR3 is 14 amino acids. The germline V gene has CDR1 SGHTA and CDR2 FQGNSA. V was pared by 0 bases and J by 4 bases, with 7 bases between.

The gene calls are TRBV6-6 and TRBJ2-5; 7 bases are shared with TRBD1. The J call is doubtful: the DNA matches TRBJ2-7 better. Germline V gene data show CDR1 as MNHNY and CDR2 as SVGAGI (reference sequence). The CDR3 runs to 15 residues. The CDR3 is CASREDRVFSYEQYF. CDR3 sequence (DNA): TGTGCCAGCAGGGAAGACAGGGTATTCTCCTACGAGCAGTACTTC.

The V and J genes are TRBV2 and TRBJ2-5, with TRBD1 identical over 8 bases. From germline, CDR1 is SNHLY and CDR2 FYNNEI. Trimming cost V 6 bases and J 5 bases; bases outside gene matches: 8. There are 14 residues in the CDR3. The CDR3 sequence is CASRRGRGPETQYF. For the CDR3, the DNA is TGTGCCAGCAGGCGGGGCAGGGGGCCTGAGACCCAGTACTTC.

This clone was picked up a small number of times. V and J are TRBV9 and TRBJ2-7, with TRBD1 as a possible D gene (5 bases). From germline, CDR1 is SGDLS and CDR2 YYNGEE. The CDR3 contains 15 residues. Trimming stripped 0 bases from V and 3 bases from J, with 13 bases between. In nucleotides, the CDR3 is TGTGCCAGCAGCGTAGATCAGGGTCAAGTCTACGAGCAGTACTTC. Translation: CASSVDQGQVYEQYF.

By share of the sample, this clone is medium-sized. The chain employs TRBV27 and TRBJ2-7, with unresolved D. Germline CDR1 MNHEY, CDR2 SMNVEV (reference sequence). This CDR3 contains 13 residues. Trimming removed 0 bases from V and 1 base from J, with 4 bases in between. The CDR3 region has the DNA TGTGCCAGCAGTTTATCCCAATCCTACGAGCAGTACTTC. Amino acids: CASSLSQSYEQYF.

The rearrangement joins TRBV30 to TRBJ1-1; D is possibly TRBD1 (6 bases). Trimming removed 5 bases from V and 4 bases from J, with 14 bases in between. From germline, CDR1 is GTSNPN and CDR2 SVGIG (reference sequence). The CDR3 runs to 13 residues. The CDR3 is CAWGGWGATEAFF. The CDR3 DNA reads TGTGCCTGGGGTGGTTGGGGGGCCACTGAAGCTTTCTTT. Combining the CDR3 with reference TRBV30 and TRBJ1-1 gives the whole variable domain SQTIHQWPATLVQPVGSPLSLECTVEGTSNPNLYWYRQAAGRGLQLLFYSVGIGQISSEVPQNLSASRPQDRQFILSSKKLLLSDSGFYLCAWGGWGATEAFFGQGTRLTVV.

The rearrangement joins TRBV4-1 to TRBJ1-5; TRBD1 matches 12 bases. CDR1 is MGHRA, CDR2 YSYEKL, per germline. V gave up 4 bases and J gave up 5 bases; unmatched junction bases: 3. There are 15 residues in the CDR3. CDR3: CASSPGQGADQPQHF. The CDR3, as DNA: TGCGCCAGCAGCCCGGGACAGGGGGCTGATCAGCCCCAGCATTTT.

The CDR3 region is CSVGGWGPYEQYF. The CDR3 DNA is TGCAGCGTTGGCGGTTGGGGGCCCTACGAGCAGTACTTC. The chain carries TRBV29-1 and TRBJ2-7; maybe TRBD1 (6 bases). Trimming cost V 4 bases and J 2 bases, with 12 bases left between them. CDR1 and CDR2 (germline): SQVTM, ANQGSEA. The CDR3 covers 13 residues.

The V gene is TRBV11-2, the J gene TRBJ2-6, with 7 bases aligning to TRBD1. This CDR3 has 18 residues. CDR1 SGHAT and CDR2 FQNNGV come from the germline V gene. The junction had 10 bases not matched to a gene; V was cut back by 5 bases and J by 0 bases. The chain's CDR3 is CASSLIGQARSGANVLTF. The DNA for the CDR3 is TGTGCCAGCAGCCTCATCGGACAGGCCCGCTCTGGGGCCAACGTCCTGACTTTC.

The rearrangement links TRBV9 to TRBJ1-3; weak D call: TRBD1 (5 bases). Trimming pared 0 bases from V and 3 bases from J, leaving 19 bases between. CDR3 size: 18 residues. In germline, CDR1 is SGDLS, CDR2 YYNGEE. CDR3 loop: CASSVGLLKGRRGNTIYF. The CDR3 bases are TGTGCCAGCAGCGTAGGTCTCCTTAAGGGACGGCGTGGAAACACCATATATTTT.

The genes are TRBV27 and TRBJ1-4; the D is unclear. Trimming stripped 5 bases from V and 0 bases from J, with 7 bases between. CDR3 length: 14 residues. The V gene's germline CDR1 is MNHEY and CDR2 SMNVEV (reference sequence). This chain's CDR3 is CASSGPTTNEKLFF. The CDR3, as DNA: TGTGCCAGCAGTGGGCCCACAACTAATGAAAAACTGTTTTTT. Supplemented by reference TRBV27 and TRBJ1-4, the full variable domain reads EAQVTQNPRYLITVTGKKLTVTCSQNMNHEYMSWYRQDPGLGLRQIYYSMNVEVTDKGDVPEGYKVSRKEKRNFPLILESPSPNQTSLYFCASSGPTTNEKLFFGSGTQLSVL.

This chain uses TRBV7-3 with TRBJ2-3; D is possibly TRBD2 (5 bases). In germline, CDR1 is SGHTA, CDR2 FQGTGA. The ends were cut back, 5 bases at V and 6 bases at J, with 9 bases in the middle. CDR3 size: 12 residues. This CDR3 reads CASSARGDTQYF. For the CDR3, the DNA is TGTGCCAGCAGCGCCAGAGGGGATACGCAGTATTTT.

The rearrangement links TRBV2 to TRBJ1-5; tentatively, D is TRBD1 (6 bases). Germline loops: CDR1 SNHLY, CDR2 FYNNEI. The CDR3 covers 15 residues. The ends were cut back, 4 bases at V and 3 bases at J, with 13 bases in the middle. The CDR3 DNA sequence: TGTGCCAGCAGTGGGGGGCGGGGCCCCAATCAGCCCCAGCATTTT. Translating it yields CASSGGRGPNQPQHF.

V gene TRBV5-1 combines with J gene TRBJ1-1; D is ambiguous. The CDR3 is made up of 14 amino acids. Looked up from germline, CDR1 is SGHRS and CDR2 is YFSETQ. The V and J ends lost 6 bases and 3 bases respectively, with 15 bases between them. The CDR3 here is CASTKTEPHTEAFF. Here the CDR3 DNA reads TGCGCCAGCACAAAAACAGAACCCCACACTGAAGCTTTCTTT.

This chain links TRBV27 with TRBJ2-6; possibly TRBD2 for D (6 bases). Germline CDR1 MNHEY, CDR2 SMNVEV (reference sequence). The CDR3 runs to 16 residues. Deletions cut 4 bases from V and 3 bases from J, with 13 bases between. CDR3 sequence (DNA): TGTGCCAGCAGTTCCCAGGCGGGGCTTGGGGCCAACGTCCTGACTTTC. Translating gives CASSSQAGLGANVLTF.

This clone came up a few times. V usage is TRBV14 and J usage is TRBJ1-4; D possibly corresponds to TRBD1 (5 bases). Germline V gene sequence: CDR1 SGHDN, CDR2 FVKESK. The CDR3 sequence is 14 residues long. Trimming removed 1 base from V and 8 bases from J, with 11 bases in between. The DNA of the CDR3 is TGTGCCAGCAGCCAAGCAGGGATCTTGGAAAAACTGTTTTTT. Its translation is CASSQAGILEKLFF.

V and J are TRBV18 and TRBJ2-7; D perhaps matches TRBD2 (5 bases). CDR1 is KGHSH and CDR2 is LQKENI in the germline V gene. The germline V and J ends were trimmed by 2 bases and 3 bases, with 17 bases remaining between them. This CDR3 spans 16 amino acids. The CDR3 protein is CASSPTREGIGYEQYF. CDR3 nucleotides: TGTGCCAGCTCACCAACGAGAGAGGGTATCGGCTACGAGCAGTACTTC.

The chain carries TRBV4-2 and TRBJ1-1; D possibly corresponds to TRBD1 (5 bases). Trimming shortened V by 3 bases and J by 1 base, and 21 bases separated the two germline ends. CDR1 and CDR2 (germline): LGHNA, YNFKEQ. The CDR3 consists of 18 residues. The CDR3, as DNA: TGTGCCAGCAGCCACGTATGGGGGAACCGGGAAAAGAACACTGAAGCTTTCTTT. Protein product: CASSHVWGNREKNTEAFF.

The chain links TRBV27 to TRBJ2-2, with D possibly being TRBD2 (5 bases). Trimming left V 10 bases short and J 5 bases short, with 17 bases between. There are 14 residues in the CDR3. Germline CDR1 reads MNHEY; CDR2 reads SMNVEV (reference sequence). The CDR3 loop reads CANPPQRGTGELFF. The CDR3 DNA reads TGTGCCAACCCACCACAACGGGGAACCGGGGAGCTGTTTTTT.

This sequence joins TRBV5-1 and TRBJ2-6; D ambiguous. CDR1 and CDR2 from the germline V gene are SGHRS and YFSETQ. There are 14 residues in the CDR3. V was pared by 5 bases and J by 0 bases, with 6 bases between. The CDR3 bases are TGCGCCAGCAGTATCCCCTCTGGGGCCAACGTCCTGACTTTC. Translating it yields CASSIPSGANVLTF.

This chain connects TRBV4-1 to TRBJ2-1, with no clear D. From germline, CDR1 is MGHRA and CDR2 YSYEKL. The ends were cut back, 0 bases at V and 6 bases at J, with 6 bases in the middle. This CDR3 comprises 13 residues. CDR3 nucleotide sequence: TGCGCCAGCAGCCAAGATAGGGTCAATGAGCAGTTCTTC. Protein sequence: CASSQDRVNEQFF.

V gene TRBV2 combines with J gene TRBJ2-7; D gene uncertain. This CDR3 contains 13 residues. V dropped 5 bases and J dropped 5 bases, with 13 bases sitting between them. Per the germline V gene, CDR1 is SNHLY and CDR2 is FYNNEI. CDR3 DNA sequence: TGTGCCAGCAGTTCTACAAAACCGGACGAGCAGTACTTC. Translating it yields CASSSTKPDEQYF. Together with reference TRBV2 and TRBJ2-7, the CDR3 gives the full variable domain: EPEVTQTPSHQVTQMGQEVILRCVPISNHLYFYWYRQILGQKVEFLVSFYNNEISEKSEIFDDQFSVERPDGSNFTLKIRSTKLEDSAMYFCASSSTKPDEQYFGPGTRLTVT.

The gene calls are TRBV10-2 and TRBJ2-3; 12 positions match TRBD2. V gave up 6 bases and J gave up 6 bases; unmatched junction bases: 4. Germline V gives CDR1 WSHSY, CDR2 SAAADI. The CDR3 totals 14 residues. The CDR3 reads CASRTSGSSDTQYF. The CDR3 DNA is TGCGCCAGCAGGACTAGCGGGAGTTCGGATACGCAGTATTTT.

This clone came up a few times. The chain has TRBV30 and TRBJ1-2; D is undetermined. Germline CDR1 and CDR2: GTSNPN and SVGIG (reference sequence). CDR3 length: 12 residues. V was trimmed by 0 bases and J by 5 bases, leaving 7 bases between them. The CDR3 sequence: CAWSVGRYGYTF. The CDR3 DNA follows: TGTGCCTGGAGTGTAGGACGGTATGGCTACACCTTC.

This sequence joins TRBV27 and TRBJ1-2; TRBD1 matches 9 bases. The germline CDR1 and CDR2 sequences are MNHEY and SMNVEV (reference sequence). The CDR3 is 14 amino acids. The V and J ends lost 6 bases and 4 bases, in that order; junction bases with no gene match: 6. The DNA of the CDR3 is TGTGCCAGCAGCCCTGGGACAGGGTTCTATGGCTACACCTTC. This sequence encodes CASSPGTGFYGYTF.